Each of the 28 T cell receptor beta chains below was sequenced from the same sample in a study of long-term antiretroviral therapy in people with HIV. The run of the v3.0 immunoSEQ assay was at survey level. Sequencing was performed with immunoSEQ multiplex PCR; in TCRdb, only in-frame clones are kept and a portion is missing. Of some 40,000 clones in the sample, roughly 90% were seen once. The sample was unsorted PBMCs, taken 1.2 years after starting antiretroviral therapy. The source of these receptors is a woman between 45 and 60 years old with HIV.

This clone was picked up a small number of times. The chain couples TRBV4-1 to TRBJ1-2; TRBD1 matches at 11 bases. There are 18 residues in the CDR3. The trim removed 4 bases at V and 0 bases at J, leaving 10 bases unmatched. Germline CDR1 MGHRA, CDR2 YSYEKL. The CDR3 protein is CASSLIGQGAAANYGYTF. The CDR3 DNA is TGCGCCAGCAGCCTGATAGGACAGGGGGCCGCAGCTAACTATGGCTACACCTTC.

This rearrangement joins TRBV5-6 to TRBJ2-3, with TRBD2 matching over 7 bases. Germline V gene sequence: CDR1 SGHDT, CDR2 YYEEEE. This CDR3 has 15 amino acids. With 3 bases clipped from V and 0 bases from J, the junction kept 4 bases outside the gene matches. CDR3 bases: TGTGCCAGCAGCTGGGGGGGATTAAGCACAGATACGCAGTATTTT. Its protein is CASSWGGLSTDTQYF.

This chain links TRBV6-5 with TRBJ2-7; the match to TRBD1 covers 9 bases. Trimming cost V 3 bases and J 6 bases; bases outside gene matches: 6. Germline V lookup: CDR1 MNHEY, CDR2 SVGAGI. There are 14 residues in the CDR3. This CDR3 reads CASSYEQGAGEQYF. As DNA, the CDR3 is TGTGCCAGCAGTTATGAACAGGGGGCTGGCGAGCAGTACTTC.

The chain employs TRBV25-1 and TRBJ2-7; no clear D gene. V was clipped by 4 bases and J by 4 bases, with 8 bases between them. Germline V gene lookup returns CDR1 MGHDK and CDR2 SYGVNS. The CDR3 is 12 residues long. In DNA, the CDR3 is TGTGCCAGCAGTGTATTGGGTTACGAGCAGTACTTC. This codes for CASSVLGYEQYF.

The chain carries TRBV6-4 and TRBJ1-1; no clear D gene. Germline CDR1 reads MRHNA; CDR2 reads SNTAGT. The ends were cut back, 6 bases at V and 1 base at J, with 9 bases in the middle. This CDR3 contains 13 residues. This chain's CDR3 is CASRNPPNTEAFF. CDR3 bases: TGTGCCAGCAGGAACCCACCGAACACTGAAGCTTTCTTT.

The chain joins TRBV7-9 to TRBJ2-7; 11 nucleotides match TRBD2. The CDR3 spans 15 residues. The V and J ends lost 1 base and 8 bases, in that order; junction bases with no gene match: 7. The germline V gene encodes CDR1 SEHNR and CDR2 FQNEAQ (reference sequence). The CDR3 here is CASSLVGLAGTQQYF. CDR3 coding DNA: TGTGCCAGCAGCTTAGTCGGACTAGCGGGTACGCAGCAGTACTTC.

This chain joins TRBV19 and TRBJ1-5; D is uncertain. The CDR3 has 13 amino acids. CDR1 is LNHDA, CDR2 SQIVND, per germline (reference sequence). The ends were cut back, 3 bases at V and 5 bases at J, with 8 bases in the middle. CDR3 coding DNA: TGTGCCAGTAGTATCGGAACCTATCAGCCCCAGCATTTT. Amino acids: CASSIGTYQPQHF. The full variable domain, in which reference TRBV19 and TRBJ1-5 provide the parts outside the CDR3, is DGGITQSPKYLFRKEGQNVTLSCEQNLNHDAMYWYRQDPGQGLRLIYYSQIVNDFQKGDIAEGYSVSREKKESFPLTVTSAQKNPTAFYLCASSIGTYQPQHFGDGTRLSIL.

CDR3 sequence (DNA): TGTGCCAGCAGCGTATTGCGGGGGATCTCCTACAATGAGCAGTTCTTC. Translated, it gives CASSVLRGISYNEQFF. V and J are TRBV7-9 and TRBJ2-1; 7 bases fit TRBD2. V trimming: 5 bases; J trimming: 0 bases; junction bases outside the gene matches: 7. CDR3 size: 16 residues. The germline gives CDR1 SEHNR, CDR2 FQNEAQ (reference sequence).

The chain uses TRBV11-3 and TRBJ2-7, with D perhaps TRBD2 (5 bases). Per germline, CDR1 SGHNT and CDR2 YENEEA. The ends were cut back, 2 bases at V and 2 bases at J, with 10 bases in the middle. The CDR3 totals 14 residues. The chain's CDR3 is CASSLSGSAYEQYF. In DNA form, the CDR3 reads TGTGCCAGCAGCTTATCGGGGTCTGCCTACGAGCAGTACTTC.

This chain joins TRBV9 and TRBJ1-5; perhaps TRBD1 as D (5 bases). The germline gives CDR1 SGDLS, CDR2 YYNGEE. The V end lost 7 bases, the J end lost 7 bases, and 18 bases lay between the germline ends. The CDR3 consists of 14 residues. The CDR3 DNA reads as TGTGCCAGCGCTACCTCCGGGGGGGGACAGCCCCAGCATTTT. Protein product: CASATSGGGQPQHF.

The rearrangement links TRBV4-1 to TRBJ2-2, with D possibly matching TRBD1 (5 bases). There are 14 residues in the CDR3. The germline V gene encodes CDR1 MGHRA and CDR2 YSYEKL. V lost 0 bases and J 4 bases, leaving 6 bases between the germline ends. The CDR3 here is CASSQDRVTGELFF. Written as DNA, the CDR3 is TGCGCCAGCAGCCAAGACAGGGTCACCGGGGAGCTGTTTTTT.

The rearrangement joins TRBV6-5 to TRBJ1-1; D is uncertain. CDR3 length equals 13 residues. Trimming shortened V by 4 bases and J by 3 bases, and 9 bases separated the two germline ends. Looked up from germline, CDR1 is MNHEY and CDR2 is SVGAGI. Here the CDR3 DNA reads TGTGCCAGCAGTTTCAAAGCAGACACTGAAGCTTTCTTT. Translation gives CASSFKADTEAFF.

This chain links TRBV5-4 with TRBJ1-1, with D possibly matching TRBD1 (6 bases). The germline gives CDR1 SGHNT, CDR2 YYREEE (reference sequence). The CDR3 runs to 16 residues. V was shortened by 4 bases and J by 1 base, with 17 bases between the two germline ends. CDR3 coding DNA: TGTGCCAGCAGCCACAGCGGCAGGGGACAGAACACTGAAGCTTTCTTT. It encodes CASSHSGRGQNTEAFF.

The chain is built from TRBV21-1 and TRBJ1-6; whether TRBD1, the table's D call, matches the DNA was not checked. TRBV21-1 is a known pseudogene. This CDR3 comprises 18 residues. The CDR3 loop is CASSFSGQKFTYNSPLHF. CDR3 coding DNA: TGTGCCAGCAGCTTTTCGGGACAGAAGTTTACCTATAATTCACCCCTCCACTTT.

The V and J genes are TRBV6-6 and TRBJ1-2; 7 nucleotides agree with TRBD1. Per the germline V gene, CDR1 is MNHNY and CDR2 is SVGAGI (reference sequence). The V gene end was trimmed by 10 bases and the J gene end by 8 bases; junction bases not matched to a gene: 10. The CDR3 length is 12 residues. The CDR3 DNA reads as TGTGCCAATTCAGGGGGAGGGAACGGCTACACCTTC. This gives the protein CANSGGGNGYTF.

J is TRBJ1-4 and V is TRBV5-1, with 9 bases fitting TRBD1. CDR1 is SGHRS, CDR2 YFSETQ, per germline. Germline trimming cut 4 bases from V and 8 bases from J; bases unmatched to any gene: 9. The CDR3 is 15 amino acids. The CDR3 region is CASSANRGQEEKLFF. The CDR3 nucleotides are TGCGCCAGCAGCGCCAACAGGGGGCAGGAGGAAAAACTGTTTTTT.

The count of this clone is one. The CDR3 spells CASSWGPNGGLNQPQHF. CDR3 DNA: TGTGCCAGCAGTTGGGGACCAAATGGGGGGCTGAATCAGCCCCAGCATTTT. This chain joins TRBV2 and TRBJ1-5, with TRBD1 as a possible D gene (6 bases). Germline CDR1 and CDR2: SNHLY and FYNNEI. This CDR3 is built from 17 residues. The ends were cut back, 5 bases at V and 4 bases at J, with 21 bases in the middle. Drawing the rest from reference TRBV2 and TRBJ1-5, the complete variable domain is EPEVTQTPSHQVTQMGQEVILRCVPISNHLYFYWYRQILGQKVEFLVSFYNNEISEKSEIFDDQFSVERPDGSNFTLKIRSTKLEDSAMYFCASSWGPNGGLNQPQHFGDGTRLSIL.

The V and J genes are TRBV21-1 and TRBJ1-5; TRBD1 is the table's D call and was not checked against the DNA. TRBV21-1 has pseudogene status. CDR3 length: 14 amino acids. CDR3 DNA sequence: TGTGCCAGCAGCTTCCGGGACAGGGCCCAGCCCCAGCATTTT. Translated, it gives CASSFRDRAQPQHF.

V usage is TRBV5-1 and J usage is TRBJ1-1; D remains ambiguous. Germline loops: CDR1 SGHRS, CDR2 YFSETQ. The CDR3 loop spans 13 amino acids. V shed 2 bases and J shed 1 base, with 6 bases lying between them. CDR3: CASSLQKNTEAFF. CDR3 sequence (DNA): TGCGCCAGCAGCTTACAGAAGAACACTGAAGCTTTCTTT. Filled out from reference TRBV5-1 and TRBJ1-1, the complete variable domain reads KAGVTQTPRYLIKTRGQQVTLSCSPISGHRSVSWYQQTPGQGLQFLFEYFSETQRNKGNFPGRFSGRQFSNSRSEMNVSTLELGDSALYLCASSLQKNTEAFFGQGTRLTVV.

The chain joins TRBV11-1 to TRBJ2-4; TRBD2 matches 8 bases. The CDR3 is 14 residues long. Trimming took 5 bases from V and 5 from J; bases not matched to a gene: 5. CDR1 and CDR2 (germline): SGHAT, FQDESV (reference sequence). CDR3 sequence reads: CASSTTRGENIQYF. CDR3 sequence (DNA): TGTGCCAGCAGCACTACGCGGGGGGAAAACATTCAGTACTTC.

CDR3 coding DNA: TGCGCCAGCAGCCAAGTAGCCGAGAATCAGCCCCAGCATTTT. Translation: CASSQVAENQPQHF. The gene calls are TRBV4-3 and TRBJ1-5; D not resolved. There are 14 residues in the CDR3. The V and J ends lost 1 base and 4 bases respectively, with 8 bases between them. CDR1 and CDR2 (germline): LGHNA, YSLEER.

The chain uses TRBV2 and TRBJ2-1, with 8 bases identical to TRBD2. Germline CDR1 SNHLY, CDR2 FYNNEI. J was trimmed by 14 bases and V by 8 bases; bases with no gene match: 8. The CDR3 is 11 amino acids. The CDR3 DNA reads as TGTGCCAGCGGGGCGGGACTAGGGGAGTTCTTC. Protein product: CASGAGLGEFF.

V usage is TRBV6-5 and J usage is TRBJ1-2; 9 bases fit TRBD1. CDR1 MNHEY and CDR2 SVGAGI come from the germline V gene. The CDR3 runs to 14 residues. With 7 bases clipped from V and 5 bases from J, the junction kept 8 bases outside the gene matches. Here the CDR3 reads CASTKGTGRYGYTF. In DNA form, the CDR3 reads TGTGCCAGCACCAAAGGGACAGGGCGATATGGCTACACCTTC.

In regard to this clone: Different DNA sequences within this sample yield the same CDR3. The rearrangement uses TRBV7-9 and TRBJ2-2; no firm D call. Germline assignment: CDR1 SEHNR and CDR2 FQNEAQ (reference sequence). This CDR3 spans 13 amino acids. Trimming removed 2 bases at V and 2 bases at J, with 3 bases between. The CDR3 coding sequence is TGTGCCAGCAGCTTACCTAACACCGGGGAGCTGTTTTTT. The encoded protein is CASSLPNTGELFF.

V usage is TRBV11-2 and J usage is TRBJ2-3; the D gene could be TRBD1 or TRBD2 (6 bases each). V dropped 1 base and J dropped 1 base, with 15 bases sitting between them. CDR3 length: 17 amino acids. Germline CDR1 and CDR2: SGHAT and FQNNGV. Written as DNA, the CDR3 is TGTGCCAGCAGCTTAGTGGGGGGACAAACTCGCACAGATACGCAGTATTTT. As protein: CASSLVGGQTRTDTQYF.

This chain uses TRBV19 with TRBJ2-5, with D maybe TRBD2 (5 bases). The CDR3 is 15 amino acids. CDR1 is LNHDA, CDR2 SQIVND, per germline (reference sequence). Deletions cut 3 bases from V and 2 bases from J, with 13 bases between. CDR3 residues: CASSITVGEQETQYF. The CDR3 DNA sequence: TGTGCCAGTAGTATCACAGTTGGGGAGCAAGAGACCCAGTACTTC.

The chain links TRBV7-9 to TRBJ2-2; 9 nucleotides line up with TRBD1. CDR3 length equals 16 residues. V lost 1 base to trimming and J lost 4 bases; unmatched junction nucleotides: 4. Looked up from germline, CDR1 is SEHNR and CDR2 is FQNEAQ (reference sequence). CDR3 DNA: TGTGCCAGCAGCTTAGGAGGGACAGGGATCACCGGGGAGCTGTTTTTT. Translating it yields CASSLGGTGITGELFF.

The chain links TRBV19 to TRBJ2-5; 9 bases are shared with TRBD1. This CDR3 is 12 amino acids long. V shed 7 bases and J 11 bases; nucleotides not matched to a gene: 8. Germline V gene sequence: CDR1 LNHDA, CDR2 SQIVND (reference sequence). The CDR3 region is CASNKQGASQYF. The CDR3 DNA reads TGTGCCAGTAATAAACAGGGGGCCAGTCAGTACTTC.